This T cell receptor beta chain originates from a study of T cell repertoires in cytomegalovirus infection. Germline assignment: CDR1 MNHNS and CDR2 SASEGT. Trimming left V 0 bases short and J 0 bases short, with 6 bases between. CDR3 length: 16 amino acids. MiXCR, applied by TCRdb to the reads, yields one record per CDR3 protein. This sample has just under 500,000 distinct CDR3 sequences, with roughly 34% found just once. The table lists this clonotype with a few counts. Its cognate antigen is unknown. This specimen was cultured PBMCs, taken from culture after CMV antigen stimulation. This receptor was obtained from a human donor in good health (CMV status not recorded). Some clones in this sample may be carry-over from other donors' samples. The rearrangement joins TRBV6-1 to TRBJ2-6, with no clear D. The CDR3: CASSEAGISGANVLTF. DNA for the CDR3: TGTGCCAGCAGTGAAGCGGGGATCTCTGGGGCCAACGTCCTGACTTTC.